Sequencing of this T cell receptor beta chain was carried out in a study of T cell repertoires in cytomegalovirus infection. Study in general: Public TCR beta signatures indicated both CMV infection and matching HLA type.

Details on this clonotype: The antigen is not known.

Overall study results and limits: The ex vivo response was dominated by HLA-C-restricted CMV-specific TCR beta clonotypes. Summed frequency of shared TCR beta families picked out CMV carriers who also had the relevant HLA.

MiXCR, run by TCRdb on the reads, gives a single entry per CDR3 protein. This table holds approximately 250,000 distinct CDR3 sequences, approximately 22% found once. CDR1 and CDR2 from the germline V gene are SGHRS and YFSETQ. This CDR3 is 15 amino acids long. V lost 1 base to trimming and J lost 3 bases; unmatched junction nucleotides: 5. Sequenced: CD8+ T cells from PBMCs. This chain joins TRBV5-1 and TRBJ2-7, with TRBD1 identical over 9 bases. The receptor comes from a human donor in good health (CMV status not recorded). Some clones in this sample may be carry-over from other donors' samples. CDR3 region: CASSLRGQGLYEQYF. The CDR3, as DNA: TGCGCCAGCAGCTTGAGGGGACAGGGACTCTACGAGCAGTACTTC.